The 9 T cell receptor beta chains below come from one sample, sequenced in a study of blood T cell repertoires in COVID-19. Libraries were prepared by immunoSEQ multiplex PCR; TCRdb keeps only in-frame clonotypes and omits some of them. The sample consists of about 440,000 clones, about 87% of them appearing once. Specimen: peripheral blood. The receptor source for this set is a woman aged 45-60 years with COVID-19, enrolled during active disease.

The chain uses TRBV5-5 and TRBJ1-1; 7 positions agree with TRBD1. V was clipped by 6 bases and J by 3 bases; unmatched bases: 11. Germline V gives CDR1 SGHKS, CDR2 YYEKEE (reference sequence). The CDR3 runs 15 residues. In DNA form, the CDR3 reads TGTGCCAGCAACTTTCGGGACAGTTTGGACACTGAAGCTTTCTTT. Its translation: CASNFRDSLDTEAFF.

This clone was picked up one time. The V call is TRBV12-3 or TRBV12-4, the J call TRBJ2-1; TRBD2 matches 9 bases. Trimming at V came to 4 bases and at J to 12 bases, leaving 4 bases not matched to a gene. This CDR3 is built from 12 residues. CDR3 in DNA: TGTGCCAGCAGTTGGAGGCGGGAGGGGCAGTTCTTC. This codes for CASSWRREGQFF.

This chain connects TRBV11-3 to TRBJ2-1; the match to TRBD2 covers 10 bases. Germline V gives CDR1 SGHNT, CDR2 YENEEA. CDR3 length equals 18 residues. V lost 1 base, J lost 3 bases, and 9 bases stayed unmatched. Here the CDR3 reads CASSLGWVAGGDYNEQFF. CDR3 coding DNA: TGTGCCAGCAGCTTAGGTTGGGTAGCGGGGGGCGACTACAATGAGCAGTTCTTC.

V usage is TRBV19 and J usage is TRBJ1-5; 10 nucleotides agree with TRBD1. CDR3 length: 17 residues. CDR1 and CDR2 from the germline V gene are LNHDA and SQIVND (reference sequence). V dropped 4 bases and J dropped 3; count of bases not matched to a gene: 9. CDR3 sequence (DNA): TGTGCCAGTAGTAAACGCCTAGGGACAGGGGCCAATCAGCCCCAGCATTTT. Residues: CASSKRLGTGANQPQHF.

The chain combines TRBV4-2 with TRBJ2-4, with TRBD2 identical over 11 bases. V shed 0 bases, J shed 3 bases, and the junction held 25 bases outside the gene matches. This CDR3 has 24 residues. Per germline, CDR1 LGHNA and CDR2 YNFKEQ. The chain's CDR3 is CASSQDMLAGGPRKRVEDKNIQYF. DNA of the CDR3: TGTGCCAGCAGCCAAGATATGCTAGCGGGGGGCCCGAGGAAACGGGTAGAAGACAAAAACATTCAGTACTTC.

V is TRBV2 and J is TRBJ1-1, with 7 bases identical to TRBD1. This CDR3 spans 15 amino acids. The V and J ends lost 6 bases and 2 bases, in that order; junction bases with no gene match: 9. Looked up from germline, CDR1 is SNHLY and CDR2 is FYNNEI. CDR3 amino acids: CASSGSNRGNTEAFF. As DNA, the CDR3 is TGTGCCAGCAGCGGGAGCAACAGGGGAAACACTGAAGCTTTCTTT.

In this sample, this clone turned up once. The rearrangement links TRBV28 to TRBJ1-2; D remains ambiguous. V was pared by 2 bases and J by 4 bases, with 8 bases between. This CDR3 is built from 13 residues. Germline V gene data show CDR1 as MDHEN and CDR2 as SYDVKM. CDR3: CASSLQDSYGYTF. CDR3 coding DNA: TGTGCCAGCAGTTTACAGGATTCCTATGGCTACACCTTC.

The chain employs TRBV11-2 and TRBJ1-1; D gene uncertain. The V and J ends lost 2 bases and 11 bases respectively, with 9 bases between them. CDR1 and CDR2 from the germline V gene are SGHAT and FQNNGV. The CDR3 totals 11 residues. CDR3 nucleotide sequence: TGTGCCAGCAGCTTATACGCGGGTGCTTTCTTT. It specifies CASSLYAGAFF.

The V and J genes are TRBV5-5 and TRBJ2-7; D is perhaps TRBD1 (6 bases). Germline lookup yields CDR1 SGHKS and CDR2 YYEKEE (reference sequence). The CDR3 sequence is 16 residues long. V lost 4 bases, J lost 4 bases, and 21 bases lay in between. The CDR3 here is CASSPGRGRGFYEQYF. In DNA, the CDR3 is TGTGCCAGCAGCCCCGGCCGGGGCAGGGGATTTTACGAGCAGTACTTC.